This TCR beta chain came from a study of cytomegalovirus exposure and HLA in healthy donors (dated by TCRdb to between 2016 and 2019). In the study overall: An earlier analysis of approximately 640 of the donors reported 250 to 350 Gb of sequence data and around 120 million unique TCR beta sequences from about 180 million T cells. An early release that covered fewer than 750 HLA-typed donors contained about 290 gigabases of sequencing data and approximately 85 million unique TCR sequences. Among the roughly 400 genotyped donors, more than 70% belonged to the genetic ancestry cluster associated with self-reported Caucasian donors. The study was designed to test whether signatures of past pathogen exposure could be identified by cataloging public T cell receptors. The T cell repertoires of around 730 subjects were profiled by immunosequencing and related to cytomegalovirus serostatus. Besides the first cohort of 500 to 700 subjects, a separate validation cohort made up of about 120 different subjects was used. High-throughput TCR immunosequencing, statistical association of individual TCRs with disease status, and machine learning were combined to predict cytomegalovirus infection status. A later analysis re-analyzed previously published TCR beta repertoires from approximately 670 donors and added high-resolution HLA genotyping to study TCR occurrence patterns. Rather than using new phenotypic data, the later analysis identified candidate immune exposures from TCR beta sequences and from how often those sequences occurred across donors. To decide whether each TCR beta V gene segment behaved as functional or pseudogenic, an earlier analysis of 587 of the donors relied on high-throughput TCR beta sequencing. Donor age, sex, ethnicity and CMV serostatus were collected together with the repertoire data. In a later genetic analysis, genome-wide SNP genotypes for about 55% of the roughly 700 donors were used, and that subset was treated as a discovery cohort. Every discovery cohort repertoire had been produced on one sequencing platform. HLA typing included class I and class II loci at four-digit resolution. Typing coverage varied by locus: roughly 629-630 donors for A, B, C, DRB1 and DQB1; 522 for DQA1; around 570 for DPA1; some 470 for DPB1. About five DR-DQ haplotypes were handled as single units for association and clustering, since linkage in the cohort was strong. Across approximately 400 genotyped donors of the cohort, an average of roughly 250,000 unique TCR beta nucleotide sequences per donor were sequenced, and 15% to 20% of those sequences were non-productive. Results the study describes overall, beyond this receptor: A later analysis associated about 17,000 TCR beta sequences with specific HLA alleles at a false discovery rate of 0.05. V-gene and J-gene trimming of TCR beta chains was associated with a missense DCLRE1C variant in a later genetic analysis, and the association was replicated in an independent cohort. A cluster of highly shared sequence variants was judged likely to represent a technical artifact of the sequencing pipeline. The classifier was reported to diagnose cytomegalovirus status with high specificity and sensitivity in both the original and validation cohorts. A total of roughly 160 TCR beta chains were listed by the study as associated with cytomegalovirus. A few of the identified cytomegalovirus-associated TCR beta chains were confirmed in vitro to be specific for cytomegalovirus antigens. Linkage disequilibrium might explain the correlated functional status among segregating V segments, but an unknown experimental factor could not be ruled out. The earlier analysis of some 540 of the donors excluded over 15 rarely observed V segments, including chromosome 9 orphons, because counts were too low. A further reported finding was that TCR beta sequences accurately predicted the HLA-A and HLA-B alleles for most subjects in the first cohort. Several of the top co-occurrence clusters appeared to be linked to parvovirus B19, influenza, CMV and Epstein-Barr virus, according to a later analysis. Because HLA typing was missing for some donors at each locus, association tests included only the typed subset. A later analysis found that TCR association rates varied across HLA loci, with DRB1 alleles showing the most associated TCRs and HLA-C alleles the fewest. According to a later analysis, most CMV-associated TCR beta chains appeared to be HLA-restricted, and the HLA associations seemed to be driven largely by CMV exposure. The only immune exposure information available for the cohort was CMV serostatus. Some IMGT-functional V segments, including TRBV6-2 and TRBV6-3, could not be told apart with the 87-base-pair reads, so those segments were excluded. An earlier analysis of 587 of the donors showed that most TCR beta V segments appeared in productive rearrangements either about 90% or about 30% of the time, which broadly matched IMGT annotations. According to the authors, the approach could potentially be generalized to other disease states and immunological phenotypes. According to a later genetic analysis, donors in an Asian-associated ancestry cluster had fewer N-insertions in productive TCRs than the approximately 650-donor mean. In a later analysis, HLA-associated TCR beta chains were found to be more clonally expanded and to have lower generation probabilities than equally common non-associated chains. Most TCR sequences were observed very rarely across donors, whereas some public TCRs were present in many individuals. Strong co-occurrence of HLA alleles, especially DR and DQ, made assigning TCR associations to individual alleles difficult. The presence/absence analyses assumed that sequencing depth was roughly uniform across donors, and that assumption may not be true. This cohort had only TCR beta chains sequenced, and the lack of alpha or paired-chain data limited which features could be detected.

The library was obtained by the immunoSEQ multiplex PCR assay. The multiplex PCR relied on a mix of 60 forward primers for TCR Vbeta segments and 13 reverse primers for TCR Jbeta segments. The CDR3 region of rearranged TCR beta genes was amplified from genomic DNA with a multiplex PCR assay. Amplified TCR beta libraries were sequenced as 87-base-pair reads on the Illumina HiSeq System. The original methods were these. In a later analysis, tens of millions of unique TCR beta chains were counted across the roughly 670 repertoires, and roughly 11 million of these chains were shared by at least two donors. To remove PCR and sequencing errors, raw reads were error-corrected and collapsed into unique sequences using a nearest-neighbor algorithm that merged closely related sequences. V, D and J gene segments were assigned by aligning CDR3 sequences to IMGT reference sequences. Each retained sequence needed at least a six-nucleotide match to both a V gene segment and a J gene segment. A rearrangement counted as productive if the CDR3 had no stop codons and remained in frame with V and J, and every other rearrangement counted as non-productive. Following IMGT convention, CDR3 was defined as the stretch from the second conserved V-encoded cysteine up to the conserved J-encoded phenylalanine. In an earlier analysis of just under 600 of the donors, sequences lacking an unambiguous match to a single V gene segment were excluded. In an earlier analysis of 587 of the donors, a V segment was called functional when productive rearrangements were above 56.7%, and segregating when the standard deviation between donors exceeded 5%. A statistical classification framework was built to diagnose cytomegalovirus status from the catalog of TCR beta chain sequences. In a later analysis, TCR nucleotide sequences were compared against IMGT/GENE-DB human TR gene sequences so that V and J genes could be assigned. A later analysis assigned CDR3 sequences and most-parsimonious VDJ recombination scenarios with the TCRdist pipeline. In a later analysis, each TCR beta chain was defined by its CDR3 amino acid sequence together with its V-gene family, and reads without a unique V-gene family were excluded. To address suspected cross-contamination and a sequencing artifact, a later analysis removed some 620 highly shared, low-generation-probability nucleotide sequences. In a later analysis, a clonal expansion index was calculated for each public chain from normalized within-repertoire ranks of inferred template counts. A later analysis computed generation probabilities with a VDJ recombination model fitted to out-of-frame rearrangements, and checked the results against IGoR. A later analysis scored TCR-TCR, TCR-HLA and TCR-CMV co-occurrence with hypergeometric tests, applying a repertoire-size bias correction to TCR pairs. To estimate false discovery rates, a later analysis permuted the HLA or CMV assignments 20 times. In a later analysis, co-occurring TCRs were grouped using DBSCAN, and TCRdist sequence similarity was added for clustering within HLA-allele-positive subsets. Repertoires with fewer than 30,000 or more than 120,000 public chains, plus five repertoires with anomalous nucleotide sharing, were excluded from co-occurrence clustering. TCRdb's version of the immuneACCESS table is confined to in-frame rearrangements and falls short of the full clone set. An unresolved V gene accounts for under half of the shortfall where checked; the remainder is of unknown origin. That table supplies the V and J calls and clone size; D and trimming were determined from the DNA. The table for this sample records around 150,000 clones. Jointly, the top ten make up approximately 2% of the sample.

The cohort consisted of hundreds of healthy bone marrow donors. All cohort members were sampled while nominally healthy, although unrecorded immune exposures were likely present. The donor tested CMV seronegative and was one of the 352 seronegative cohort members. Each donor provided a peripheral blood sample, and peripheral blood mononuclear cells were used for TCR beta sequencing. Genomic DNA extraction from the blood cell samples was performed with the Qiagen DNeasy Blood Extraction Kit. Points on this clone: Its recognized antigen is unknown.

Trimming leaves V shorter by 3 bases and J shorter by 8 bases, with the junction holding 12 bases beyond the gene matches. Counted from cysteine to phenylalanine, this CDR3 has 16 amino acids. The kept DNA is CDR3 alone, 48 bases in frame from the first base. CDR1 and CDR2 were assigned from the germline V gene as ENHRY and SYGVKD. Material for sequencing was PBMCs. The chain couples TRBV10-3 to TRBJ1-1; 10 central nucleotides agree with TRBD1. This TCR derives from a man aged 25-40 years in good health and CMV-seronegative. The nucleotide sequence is TGTGCCATCAGTGAAATTTCCGGGACAGGGGACAAAGAAGCTTTCTTT. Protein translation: CAISEISGTGDKEAFF.